This paragraph reports one TCR beta chain. Its specific antigen is unknown. No quality values exist for individual bases; no much larger clone is one base distant. The entire isolated RNA was reverse transcribed using the High Capacity cDNA Reverse Transcription Kit, and thus expressed TCRB transcripts were sequenced. Naive, central memory and regulatory T cell samples underwent deep immunoSEQ sequencing, averaging about 3.3 million total reads per sample. Sorted cells were lysed in RLT buffer and RNA was extracted with DNase-treated RNeasy Micro or Mini kits, depending on cell number. Each cell subset was processed on its own to prevent cross-contamination, while patient and healthy donor samples were processed together. The immunoSEQ multiplex PCR was used to amplify TCRB sequences from cDNA, generating 87-bp fragments that spanned the CDR3 region. Sequencing of the amplicons was performed on the Illumina HiSeq platform. The original pipeline was this. PCR bias was computationally corrected using synthetic template baselines, reads within Hamming distance 2 were collapsed, and singletons that could not be merged were discarded. By aligning reads against IMGT, V, D and J genes, CDR3 length, and insertions or deletions at six rearrangement sites were assigned. Within each subset, clonotype counts were normalized to the number of sorted cells before true diversity and Gini coefficients were calculated with the tcR R package. The overlap coefficient, calculated on TCRB nucleotide sequences, was used to measure repertoire sharing. TCRdb obtained this table from immuneACCESS and retained in-frame rearrangements with V and J assigned. These tables miss some clones; where compared with another copy, unresolved V genes account for less than half of the shortfall, and the remainder is unexplained. V and J calls and clone size follow that table, whereas D and trimming were derived from the DNA. The sample has about 27,000 clones on record, 45% to 65% of them singletons. The ten most abundant clones make up 1.4% to 1.5% of the sample.

This specimen comes from a study of beta chain features in type 1 diabetes (dated by TCRdb to between 2018 and 2020). Broadly, across the study: Mean age, gender distribution, total cell number and subset yield were not different between patients and healthy donors. A total of over 90,000,000 sorted cells were examined across all samples, and a strong correlation was observed between cell number per subset and RNA yield. The study compared TCRB repertoires of sorted circulating CD4+ T cell subsets between recently diagnosed type 1 diabetes patients and matched healthy donors. Regulatory and stem cell-like memory subsets were obtained from only 8 patients and roughly 8 healthy donors, while naive and central memory subsets were obtained from all 30 or so donors.

Each donor gave one peripheral blood draw, approximately 100 mL on average, collected into heparinised tubes. Using a panel that included CD45RO, CCR7, CD25, CD127, CD95 and CD27, naive, central memory, regulatory and stem cell-like memory CD4+ T cells were sorted on a BD FACSAria II. Every sorted population had a purity above 95%. PBMCs were isolated immediately by Lymphoprep density gradient centrifugation and stained directly without culture. So that batch effects would be minimized, each experiment stained and sorted samples in pairs, pairing one healthy donor with one patient. The study at large found these results: Naive, central memory and regulatory TCRB repertoires appeared to be more alike among patients than among healthy donors. Sequencing cDNA rather than genomic DNA could over-represent highly expressing activated cells, although activation and CD3 levels did not differ between groups. Type 1 diabetes patients showed a moderate but significant shortening of TCRB CDR3 length in all four CD4+ subsets. PCR might favor shorter templates, but patient and control samples were amplified and corrected together, so any skew would affect both groups equally. At VDJ recombination sites, type 1 diabetes patients had fewer insertions and more deleted nucleotides, which implies abnormalities in thymic rearrangement. HLA sub-analyses involved small numbers of individuals, so any influence of HLA type on TCRB rearrangement remained unresolved.

Trimmed from V: 0 bases; trimmed from J: 6 bases; junction bases lacking a gene match: 4. The CDR3 covers 16 residues, taking in both the cysteine and the phenylalanine. Kept here is only the CDR3 DNA, which spans 48 bases and is read in frame from base 1. CDR1 LGHNA and CDR2 YNFKEQ were looked up in the germline V gene. The sample comprised Tregs from blood. The sample's cell subset or site label is to be understood as: regulatory CD4+ T cells. The clonotype originates from a woman aged 18 to 35 with type 1 diabetes. The chain joins TRBV4-2 to TRBJ2-1, with TRBD2 matching 11 junction bases. The nucleotide sequence reads TGTGCCAGCAGCCAAGACCCTAGCGGGAGGCGCAATGAGCAGTTCTTC. The encoded protein is CASSQDPSGRRNEQFF.